This T cell receptor beta chain is from a study of T cells in Graves' hyperthyroidism and ophthalmopathy. Overall study results and limits: Most thyroid-expanded clonotypes above 0.001 were also found in blood.

On this clonotype itself: What it recognizes is unknown.

This CDR3 has 15 residues. Looked up from germline, CDR1 is MNHEY and CDR2 is SMNVEV (reference sequence). V lost 5 bases and J lost 7; bases outside the gene matches: 8. Those with hyperthyroidism were 18 to 65 years old, newly diagnosed, and ill for under 2 months. Diagnosing involved the use of clinical symptoms, serum thyroxine and TRAb, thyroid ultrasound and orbital computed tomography. PBMCs stemmed from about 9.7 ml fresh peripheral blood. TCR beta CDR3 sequences were amplified from RNA transcripts. When the TCR CDR3 underwent first-round RT-PCR, the HTBI primer set was used. TCRdb reanalysed the multiplex PCR reads using MiXCR and keeps one entry per CDR3 protein. The table shows 350,000 to 400,000 distinct CDR3 sequences, with around 14% occurring only once.

The sample taken for sequencing was blood. The receptor comes from a woman in her twenties or thirties with Graves' hyperthyroidism. The rearrangement uses TRBV27 and TRBJ1-6; TRBD1 matches at 7 bases. This CDR3 reads CASSPGQGGNSPLHF. CDR3 nucleotide sequence: TGTGCCAGCAGTCCCGGCCAGGGGGGGAATTCACCCCTCCACTTT.